This TCR beta chain appears in the sequencing data of a study of long-term antiretroviral therapy in people with HIV. The immunoSEQ assay was v3.0, run at survey level. The repertoire was sequenced with immunoSEQ multiplex PCR; TCRdb's copy has only in-frame clones and lacks some. Among some 10,000 clones listed, about 80% were seen once. Whole-study results and caveats: Records did not include ART adherence, viral resistance or therapy changes.

The V gene lost 2 bases and the J gene lost 4 bases, with 12 bases spanning the gap. The CDR3 is 14 residues long. The germline V gene has CDR1 SGHAT and CDR2 FQDESV (reference sequence). A note on this clone: Its cognate antigen is unknown.

This TCR derives from a middle-aged man with HIV. V usage is TRBV11-1 and J usage is TRBJ2-7; no firm D call. The sequencing here drew on unsorted PBMCs, taken roughly 7.3 years after starting antiretroviral therapy. For the CDR3, the DNA is TGTGCCAGCAGCTTAAAGGGTGAGGCTTACGAGCAGTACTTC. Protein sequence: CASSLKGEAYEQYF.